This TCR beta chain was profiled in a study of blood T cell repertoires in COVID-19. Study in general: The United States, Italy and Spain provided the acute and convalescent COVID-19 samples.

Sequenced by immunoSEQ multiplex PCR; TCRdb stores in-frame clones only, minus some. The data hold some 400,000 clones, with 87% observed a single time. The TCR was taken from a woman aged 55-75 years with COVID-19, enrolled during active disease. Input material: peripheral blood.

The CDR3 sequence is CASTGDTEAFF. As DNA, the CDR3 is TGCGCCAGCACGGGTGACACTGAAGCTTTCTTT. The genes are TRBV5-1 and TRBJ1-1; no clear D gene. Trimming removed 6 bases at V and 3 bases at J, with 6 bases between. Germline assignment: CDR1 SGHRS and CDR2 YFSETQ. This CDR3 contains 11 residues.